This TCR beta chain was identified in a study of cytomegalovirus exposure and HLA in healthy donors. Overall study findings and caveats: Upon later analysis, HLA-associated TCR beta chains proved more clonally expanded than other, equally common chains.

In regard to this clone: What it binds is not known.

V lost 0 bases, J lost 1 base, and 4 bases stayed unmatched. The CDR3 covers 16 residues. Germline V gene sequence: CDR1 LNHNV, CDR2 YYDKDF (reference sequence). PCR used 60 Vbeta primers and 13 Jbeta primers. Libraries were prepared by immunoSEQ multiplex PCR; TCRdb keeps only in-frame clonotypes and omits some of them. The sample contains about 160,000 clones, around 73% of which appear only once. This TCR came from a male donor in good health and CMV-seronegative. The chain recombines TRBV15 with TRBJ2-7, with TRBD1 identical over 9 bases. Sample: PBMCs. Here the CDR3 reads CATSRDLQGASYEQYF. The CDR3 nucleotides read TGTGCCACCAGCAGAGATTTACAGGGGGCTTCCTACGAGCAGTACTTC.